Described below is a single T cell receptor (beta chain) sequence and its context. What it binds is not known. The sample holds other DNA sequences that translate to the same CDR3. The V gene lost 2 bases and the J gene lost 0 bases, with 5 bases spanning the gap. This CDR3 is built from 13 residues. Germline CDR1 SGHAT, CDR2 FQNNGV. TCRdb keeps only in-frame clones here, not all; method: immunoSEQ multiplex PCR. The sample lists about 580,000 clones; about 98% were seen once. The sample belongs to a study of shared clonotypes between healthy human individuals. Notes on the study in general: Blood was the only sampled material, and tissue repertoires likely differ. Around 5% was the fraction of naive CD4 clonotypes found shared across several donors.

Positively selected for CCR7, the CD45RO-negative cells used as naive CD8 cells excluded terminally differentiated effector memory CD45RA+ cells. Source material: naive CD8+ T cells sorted from blood. This sequence joins TRBV11-2 and TRBJ2-7; D not resolved. The receptor comes from a young man in good health. CDR3 in amino acids: CASSLSSSYEQYF. CDR3 DNA sequence: TGTGCCAGCAGCTTATCTAGCTCCTACGAGCAGTACTTC.